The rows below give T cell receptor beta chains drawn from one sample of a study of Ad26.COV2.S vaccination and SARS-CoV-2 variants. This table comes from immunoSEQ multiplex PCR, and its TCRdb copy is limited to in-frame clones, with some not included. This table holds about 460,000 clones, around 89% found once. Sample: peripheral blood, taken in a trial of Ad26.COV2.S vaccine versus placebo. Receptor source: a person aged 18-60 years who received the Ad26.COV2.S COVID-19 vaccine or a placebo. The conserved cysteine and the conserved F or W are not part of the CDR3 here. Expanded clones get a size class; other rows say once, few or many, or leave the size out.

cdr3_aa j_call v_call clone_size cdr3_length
ASSLGVTGVGYT TRBJ1-2 TRBV5-1 NA 12
ASALLTKSTYEKLF TRBJ1-4 TRBV2 NA 14
ASSEGQGRGQPQH TRBJ1-5 TRBV2 NA 13
ASSLSRGQY TRBJ2-7 TRBV28 NA 9
ASSYSTRGPYGYGYT TRBJ1-2 TRBV6-2/TRBV6-3 NA 15
ASYPGEKTDTQY TRBJ2-3 TRBV5-1 NA 12
ASSDRDYEQY TRBJ2-7 TRBV6-1 NA 10
AWTRLGHGYT TRBJ1-2 TRBV30 NA 10
ASSYNGGLDEQY TRBJ2-7 TRBV6-5 once 12
ASSLGMGYTGELF TRBJ2-2 TRBV7-2 few 13
AWSGRTSEKLF TRBJ1-4 TRBV30 NA 11
ASGRAPPQETQY TRBJ2-5 TRBV5-1 NA 12
ASSLSLSEAF TRBJ1-1 TRBV7-9 NA 10
ASSRADHSPNGYT TRBJ1-2 TRBV7-9 NA 13
ASRGGSSNQPQH TRBJ1-5 TRBV28 NA 12
ASSVAAGGSDTQY TRBJ2-3 TRBV2 once 13
ASSPTGGAGEKLF TRBJ1-4 TRBV9 NA 13
ATSGAGGDYGYT TRBJ1-2 TRBV24-1 NA 12